This T cell receptor (beta chain) was observed in a study of blood T cell repertoires in COVID-19. Trimming took off 5 bases at V and 4 bases at J, with 16 bases between the two ends. CDR3 length equals 16 residues. The V gene's germline CDR1 is KGHDR and CDR2 SFDVKD. The data were produced by immunoSEQ multiplex PCR, yet TCRdb's version contains in-frame clones alone and is incomplete. This sample has about 220,000 clones, with roughly 80% found just once. This TCR was sampled from a woman aged 25-40 years who had recovered from COVID-19. V usage is TRBV24-1 and J usage is TRBJ2-2; possibly TRBD2 for D (5 bases). The sequenced sample was peripheral blood. The CDR3 coding sequence is TGTGCCACCAGTGCCCCAGGCGGCCGGGGCACCGGGGAGCTGTTTTTT. Its translation is CATSAPGGRGTGELFF.